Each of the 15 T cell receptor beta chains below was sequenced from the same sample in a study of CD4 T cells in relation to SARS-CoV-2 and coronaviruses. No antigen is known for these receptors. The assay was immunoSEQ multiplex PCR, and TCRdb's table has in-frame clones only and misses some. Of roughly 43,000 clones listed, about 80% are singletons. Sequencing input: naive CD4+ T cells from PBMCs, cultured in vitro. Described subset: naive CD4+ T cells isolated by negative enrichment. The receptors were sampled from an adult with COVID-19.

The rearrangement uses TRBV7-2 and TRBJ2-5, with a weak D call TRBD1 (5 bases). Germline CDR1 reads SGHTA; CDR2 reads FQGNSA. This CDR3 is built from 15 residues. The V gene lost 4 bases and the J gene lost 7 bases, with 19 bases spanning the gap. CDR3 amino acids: CASSSGFLIQGTQYF. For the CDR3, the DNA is TGTGCCAGCAGCTCCGGGTTCCTTATCCAGGGGACCCAGTACTTC.

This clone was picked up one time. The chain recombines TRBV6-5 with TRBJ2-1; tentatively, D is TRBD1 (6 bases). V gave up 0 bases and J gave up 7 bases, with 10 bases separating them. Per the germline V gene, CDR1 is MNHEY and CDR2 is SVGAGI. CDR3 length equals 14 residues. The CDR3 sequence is CASSYSGGYNEQFF. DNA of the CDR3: TGTGCCAGCAGTTACTCAGGGGGATATAATGAGCAGTTCTTC.

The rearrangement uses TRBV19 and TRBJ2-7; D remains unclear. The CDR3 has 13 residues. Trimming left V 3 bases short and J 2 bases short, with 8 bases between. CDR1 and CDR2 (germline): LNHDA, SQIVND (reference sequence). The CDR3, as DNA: TGTGCCAGTAGTATCGTCCCTACCTACGAGCAGTACTTC. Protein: CASSIVPTYEQYF.

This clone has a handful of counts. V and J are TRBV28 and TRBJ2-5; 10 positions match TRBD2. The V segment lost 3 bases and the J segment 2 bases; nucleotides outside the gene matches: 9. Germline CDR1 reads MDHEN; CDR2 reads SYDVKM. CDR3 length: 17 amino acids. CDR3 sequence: CASSLSSGRGRQETQYF. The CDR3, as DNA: TGTGCCAGCAGTTTGTCTAGCGGGAGAGGCCGGCAAGAGACCCAGTACTTC.

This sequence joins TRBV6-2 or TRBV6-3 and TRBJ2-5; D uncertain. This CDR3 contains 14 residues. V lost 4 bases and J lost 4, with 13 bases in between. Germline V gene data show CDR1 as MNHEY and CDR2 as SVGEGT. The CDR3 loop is CASSSIPNSETQYF. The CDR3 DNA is TGTGCCAGCAGTTCGATCCCAAACTCAGAGACCCAGTACTTC.

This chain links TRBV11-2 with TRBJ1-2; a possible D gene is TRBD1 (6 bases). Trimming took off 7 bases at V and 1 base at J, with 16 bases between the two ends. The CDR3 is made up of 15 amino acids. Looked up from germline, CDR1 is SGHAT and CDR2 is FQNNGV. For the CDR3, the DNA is TGTGCCAGCACGACAGGCTCTACTTTTAACTATGGCTACACCTTC. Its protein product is CASTTGSTFNYGYTF.

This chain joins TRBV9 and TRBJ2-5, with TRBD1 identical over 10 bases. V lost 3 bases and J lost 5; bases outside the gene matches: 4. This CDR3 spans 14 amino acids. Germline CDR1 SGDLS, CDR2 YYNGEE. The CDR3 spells CASSAAGQGETQYF. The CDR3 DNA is TGTGCCAGCAGCGCGGCGGGACAGGGGGAGACCCAGTACTTC.

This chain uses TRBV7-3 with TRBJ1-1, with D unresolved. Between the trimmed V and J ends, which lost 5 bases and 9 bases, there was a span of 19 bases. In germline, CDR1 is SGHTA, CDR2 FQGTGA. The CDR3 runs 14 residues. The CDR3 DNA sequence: TGTGCCAGCAGCCCCCCCGGACCGGGGAGGCAAGCTTTCTTT. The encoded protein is CASSPPGPGRQAFF.

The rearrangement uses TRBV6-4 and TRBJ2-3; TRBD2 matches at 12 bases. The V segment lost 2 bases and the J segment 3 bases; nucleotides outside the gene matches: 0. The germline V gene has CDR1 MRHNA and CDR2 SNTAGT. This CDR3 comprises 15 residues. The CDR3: CASSDGTSGTDTQYF. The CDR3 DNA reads TGTGCCAGCAGTGACGGGACTAGCGGGACAGATACGCAGTATTTT.

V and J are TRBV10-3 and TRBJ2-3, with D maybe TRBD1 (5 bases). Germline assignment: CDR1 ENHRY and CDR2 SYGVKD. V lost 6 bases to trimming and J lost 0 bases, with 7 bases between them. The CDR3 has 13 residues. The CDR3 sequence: CAISQGSTDTQYF. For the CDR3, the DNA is TGTGCCATCAGCCAGGGCAGCACAGATACGCAGTATTTT.

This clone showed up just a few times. The CDR3 here is CASSYALAENYNEQFF. The CDR3 nucleotides are TGTGCCAGCAGTTACGCACTAGCGGAAAACTACAATGAGCAGTTCTTC. The rearrangement uses TRBV6-2 or TRBV6-3 and TRBJ2-1; TRBD2 matches at 8 bases. V lost 2 bases, J lost 3 bases, and 6 bases stayed unmatched. Germline-derived CDR1 and CDR2 are MNHEY and SVGEGT. This CDR3 comprises 16 residues.

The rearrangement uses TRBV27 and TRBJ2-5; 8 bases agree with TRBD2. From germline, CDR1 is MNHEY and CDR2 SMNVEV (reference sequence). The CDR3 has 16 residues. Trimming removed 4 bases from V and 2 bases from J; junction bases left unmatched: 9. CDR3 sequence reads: CASSSLQVAGQETQYF. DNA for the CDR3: TGTGCCAGCAGTTCCCTCCAAGTAGCGGGACAAGAGACCCAGTACTTC.

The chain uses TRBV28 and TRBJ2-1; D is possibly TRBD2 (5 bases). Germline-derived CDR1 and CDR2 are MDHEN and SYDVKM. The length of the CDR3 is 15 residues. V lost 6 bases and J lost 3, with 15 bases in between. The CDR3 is CASSITRIDYNEQFF. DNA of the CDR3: TGTGCCAGCAGCATTACTAGGATCGACTACAATGAGCAGTTCTTC.

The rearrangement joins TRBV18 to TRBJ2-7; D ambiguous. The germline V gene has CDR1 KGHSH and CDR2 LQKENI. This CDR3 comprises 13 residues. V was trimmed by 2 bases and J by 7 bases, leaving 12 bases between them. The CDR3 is CASSPGQDTEQYF. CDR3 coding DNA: TGTGCCAGCTCACCAGGGCAGGATACGGAGCAGTACTTC.

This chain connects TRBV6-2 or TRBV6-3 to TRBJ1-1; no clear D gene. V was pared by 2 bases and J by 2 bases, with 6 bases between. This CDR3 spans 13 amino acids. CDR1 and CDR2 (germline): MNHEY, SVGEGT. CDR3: CASSYGYNTEAFF. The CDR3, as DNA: TGTGCCAGCAGTTACGGGTACAACACTGAAGCTTTCTTT.